This entry lists 18 T cell receptor beta chains sequenced from one sample in a study of T-cell reconstitution after alpha-beta-depleted transplantation in children. Unique molecular identifiers were built into the TCRbeta library. TCRdb independently ran MiXCR on the PCR reads; one entry per CDR3 protein. The data hold hundreds of thousands of distinct CDR3 sequences, with over 10% observed a single time. Material: PBMCs, mostly from graft donor cells, obtained 360 days after TCRalphabeta/CD19-depleted stem cell transplant. These receptors were taken from a male patient younger than 18 who had a stem cell transplant for acute myeloid leukemia, so the T cells may come from the graft donor.

This clonotype was counted many times. The chain joins TRBV29-1 to TRBJ1-4; D gene ambiguous. V gave up 6 bases and J gave up 4 bases, with 12 bases separating them. The germline V gene encodes CDR1 SQVTM and CDR2 ANQGSEA. There are 13 residues in the CDR3. DNA of the CDR3: TGCAGCGTCAAAATGAGTCTTAATGAAAAACTGTTTTTT. It is translated as CSVKMSLNEKLFF.

This clonotype was seen a single time. V is TRBV12-3 or TRBV12-4 and J is TRBJ1-1, with a weak D call TRBD1 (5 bases). The CDR3 consists of 14 residues. The V gene lost 5 bases and the J gene lost 4 bases, with 14 bases spanning the gap. CDR3 sequence (DNA): TGTGCCAGCAGTCCCCTCCAGGGCGTCACTGAAGCTTTCTTT. Encoded protein: CASSPLQGVTEAFF.

This sequence joins TRBV4-2 and TRBJ2-1, with TRBD2 identical over 11 bases. Losses at the gene ends were 3 bases for V and 6 bases for J; bases not matched to a gene: 10. The V gene's germline CDR1 is LGHNA and CDR2 YNFKEQ. This CDR3 is built from 17 residues. The chain's CDR3 is CASSQGSGTSGVNEQFF. CDR3 DNA: TGTGCCAGCAGCCAGGGTTCCGGGACTAGCGGAGTCAATGAGCAGTTCTTC.

This clonotype was observed many times. This sequence joins TRBV29-1 and TRBJ1-1, with D perhaps matching TRBD1 (6 bases). With 5 bases removed from V and 4 bases from J, the gap between germline ends came to 11 bases. Germline V CDR1 and CDR2: SQVTM, ANQGSEA. The CDR3 runs 12 residues. The CDR3, as DNA: TGCAGCGTTTTGCCCAGGGGCACTGAAGCTTTCTTT. Protein product: CSVLPRGTEAFF.

J is TRBJ2-7 and V is TRBV20-1; D remains unclear. Germline V lookup: CDR1 DFQATT, CDR2 SNEGSKA (reference sequence). The CDR3 sequence is 14 residues long. V lost 0 bases and J lost 0, with 9 bases in between. CDR3 DNA: TGCAGTGCTAGAGATTATAGGATCTCCTACGAGCAGTACTTC. Protein: CSARDYRISYEQYF.

This clonotype occurred many times. V is TRBV28 and J is TRBJ2-3; possible D gene TRBD2, 5 bases. The germline gives CDR1 MDHEN, CDR2 SYDVKM. The CDR3 runs 15 residues. The V gene lost 5 bases and the J gene lost 3 bases, with 15 bases spanning the gap. CDR3 residues: CASSPLEARTDTQYF. Here the CDR3 DNA reads TGTGCCAGCAGTCCACTAGAGGCCCGAACAGATACGCAGTATTTT.

The table lists this clonotype with a few counts. The V call is TRBV7-9, the J call TRBJ2-1; 7 positions match TRBD1. This CDR3 has 15 amino acids. Germline V gene sequence: CDR1 SEHNR, CDR2 FQNEAQ (reference sequence). V gave up 5 bases and J gave up 3 bases; unmatched junction bases: 7. The CDR3 nucleotides read TGTGCCAGCAGCCGCCCGGGACAGTTCTACAATGAGCAGTTCTTC. This encodes CASSRPGQFYNEQFF.

The genes are TRBV15 and TRBJ2-1; the match to TRBD1 covers 9 bases. V trimming: 3 bases; J trimming: 3 bases; junction bases outside the gene matches: 12. The germline V gene encodes CDR1 LNHNV and CDR2 YYDKDF (reference sequence). This CDR3 has 18 amino acids. CDR3: CATSRDLPGQGNYNEQFF. DNA for the CDR3: TGTGCCACCAGCAGGGATTTACCGGGACAGGGAAACTACAATGAGCAGTTCTTC. The full variable domain, in which reference TRBV15 and TRBJ2-1 provide the parts outside the CDR3, is DAMVIQNPRYQVTQFGKPVTLSCSQTLNHNVMYWYQQKSSQAPKLLFHYYDKDFNNEADTPDNFQSRRPNTSFCFLDIRSPGLGDTAMYLCATSRDLPGQGNYNEQFFGPGTRLTVL.

This clonotype was counted at least ten times. CDR3 residues: CASSYGSNQPQHF. DNA of the CDR3: TGTGCCAGCAGTTACGGTAGCAATCAGCCCCAGCATTTT. The V gene is TRBV6-5, the J gene TRBJ1-5; D is undetermined. The V end was cut by 2 bases, the J end by 0 bases, with 2 bases between. CDR1 MNHEY and CDR2 SVGAGI come from the germline V gene. The length of the CDR3 is 13 residues.

This chain joins TRBV6-5 and TRBJ1-2; D not resolved. V shed 2 bases and J shed 4 bases, with 17 bases lying between them. The CDR3 consists of 16 residues. The germline gives CDR1 MNHEY, CDR2 SVGAGI. The CDR3 protein is CASSYAEGTVGYGYTF. DNA of the CDR3: TGTGCCAGCAGTTACGCGGAGGGAACCGTAGGCTATGGCTACACCTTC.

This clonotype came up a few times. The chain joins TRBV15 to TRBJ2-3, with no clear D. This CDR3 has 13 residues. V was cut by 6 bases and J by 2 bases, with 9 bases left in between. The germline CDR1 and CDR2 sequences are LNHNV and YYDKDF (reference sequence). CDR3 nucleotide sequence: TGTGCCACCAGGGTTAGGGACACAGATACGCAGTATTTT. This sequence encodes CATRVRDTDTQYF.

This clonotype appeared many times. The chain recombines TRBV18 with TRBJ1-1, with D possibly TRBD1 on 6 matching bases. Germline V gives CDR1 KGHSH, CDR2 LQKENI. The V end was cut by 3 bases, the J end by 2 bases, with 10 bases between. This CDR3 has 14 residues. CDR3 nucleotide sequence: TGTGCCAGCTCACCCTTGGACAGAAACACTGAAGCTTTCTTT. Translated: CASSPLDRNTEAFF.

This clonotype was detected only a few times. The chain joins TRBV29-1 to TRBJ1-4; D not resolved. Germline V lookup: CDR1 SQVTM, CDR2 ANQGSEA. The CDR3 is 15 residues long. V lost 5 bases, J lost 0 bases, and 13 bases lay in between. CDR3 sequence reads: CSVIASTATNEKLFF. DNA for the CDR3: TGCAGCGTTATAGCGAGCACTGCAACTAATGAAAAACTGTTTTTT.

CDR3 amino acids: CAWSGDRGEKLFF. The CDR3 coding sequence is TGTGCCTGGAGTGGAGACAGGGGAGAAAAACTGTTTTTT. V gene TRBV30 combines with J gene TRBJ1-4; 8 bases are shared with TRBD1. V trimming: 1 base; J trimming: 8 bases; junction bases outside the gene matches: 3. The germline V gene has CDR1 GTSNPN and CDR2 SVGIG (reference sequence). This CDR3 is built from 13 residues.

There are a few counts of this clonotype. The chain joins TRBV20-1 to TRBJ2-2; TRBD2 is a possible D gene (5 bases). The V end lost 6 bases, the J end lost 5 bases, and 19 bases lay between the germline ends. Germline V CDR1 and CDR2: DFQATT, SNEGSKA (reference sequence). CDR3 length: 15 residues. In DNA, the CDR3 is TGCAGTGCCCGCGCCCTAGCACACGCGACCGGGGAGCTGTTTTTT. This sequence encodes CSARALAHATGELFF.

This chain connects TRBV15 to TRBJ2-1, with 13 bases aligning to TRBD2. CDR3 length: 14 amino acids. Trimming at V came to 6 bases and at J to 5 bases, leaving 1 base not matched to a gene. CDR1 is LNHNV and CDR2 is YYDKDF in the germline V gene (reference sequence). CDR3 in amino acids: CATRGLAGHNEQFF. The DNA of the CDR3 is TGTGCCACCAGGGGACTAGCGGGGCACAATGAGCAGTTCTTC.

The sample holds a few counts of this clonotype. The chain uses TRBV20-1 and TRBJ2-3; 7 bases are a match to TRBD1. Per germline, CDR1 DFQATT and CDR2 SNEGSKA (reference sequence). Trimming at V came to 0 bases and at J to 9 bases, leaving 3 bases not matched to a gene. CDR3 length equals 12 residues. CDR3 amino acids: CSAREGTATQYF. CDR3 nucleotide sequence: TGCAGTGCTAGAGAGGGGACAGCAACGCAGTATTTT.

Ten or more counts support this clonotype. The chain uses TRBV7-3 and TRBJ2-3; D is uncertain. This CDR3 comprises 14 residues. Germline CDR1 SGHTA, CDR2 FQGTGA. V was trimmed by 5 bases and J by 6 bases, leaving 15 bases between them. CDR3 in amino acids: CASSPEWGADTQYF. The CDR3 region has the DNA TGTGCCAGCAGCCCCGAGTGGGGTGCGGATACGCAGTATTTT. Using reference TRBV7-3 and TRBJ2-3 for the parts outside the CDR3, the full variable domain is GAGVSQTPSNKVTEKGKYVELRCDPISGHTALYWYRQSLGQGPEFLIYFQGTGAADDSGLPNDRFFAVRPEGSVSTLKIQRTERGDSAVYLCASSPEWGADTQYFGPGTRLTVL.